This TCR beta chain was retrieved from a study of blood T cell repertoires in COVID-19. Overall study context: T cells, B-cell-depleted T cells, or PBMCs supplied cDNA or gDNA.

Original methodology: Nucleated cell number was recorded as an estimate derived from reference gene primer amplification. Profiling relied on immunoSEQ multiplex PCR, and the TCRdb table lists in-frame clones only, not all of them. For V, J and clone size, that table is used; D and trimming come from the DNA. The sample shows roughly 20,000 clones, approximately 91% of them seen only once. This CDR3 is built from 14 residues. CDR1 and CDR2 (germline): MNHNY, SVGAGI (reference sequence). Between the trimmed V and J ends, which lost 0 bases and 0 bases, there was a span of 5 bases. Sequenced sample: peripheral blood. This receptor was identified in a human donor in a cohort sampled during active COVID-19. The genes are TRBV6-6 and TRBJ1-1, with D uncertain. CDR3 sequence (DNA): TGTGCCAGCAGTTACTCCGAGCTGAACACTGAAGCTTTCTTT. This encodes CASSYSELNTEAFF.